Each of the 4 T cell receptor beta chains below was sequenced from the same sample in a study of regulatory T cells in long-lasting Graves disease. The time point denotes: newly diagnosed GD, antithyroid drugs for less than 3 months. From RNA extracted from PBMCs, the TCR library was made. The TCR beta library used iRepertoire HTBI primers with Arm-PCR amplification of CDR3. TCRdb processed the multiplex PCR reads anew with MiXCR; each CDR3 protein has one entry. The table lists hundreds of thousands of distinct CDR3 sequences, about 20% of them singletons. Sample: peripheral blood mononuclear cells (PBMCs), taken at new diagnosis, from a patient treated with antithyroid drugs. The receptors here all came from a female donor with Graves disease.

This clonotype was detected ten times or more. The chain recombines TRBV27 with TRBJ2-3; 7 nucleotides line up with TRBD1. Germline CDR1 is MNHEY and CDR2 is SMNVEV (reference sequence). This CDR3 region has 16 residues. The V gene end was trimmed by 5 bases and the J gene end by 0 bases; junction bases not matched to a gene: 8. The CDR3 DNA reads TGTGCCAGCAGTCTCATCAGGGGGTGGAGCACAGATACGCAGTATTTT. Its translation: CASSLIRGWSTDTQYF.

Remarks on this clonotype: A single base separates this from a much larger clone, so it may be a read error. The J gene is TRBJ2-1, the V gene TRBV9, with a weak D call TRBD1 (6 bases). The V end lost 0 bases, the J end lost 11 bases, and 15 bases lay between the germline ends. CDR3 length: 14 residues. Germline CDR1 SGDLS, CDR2 YYNGEE. CDR3 loop: CASSVGQAPGQQFF. The CDR3 region has the DNA TGTGCCAGCAGCGTAGGACAGGCTCCCGGGCAGCAGTTCTTC.

The gene calls are TRBV5-1 and TRBJ1-1; D is undetermined. The germline V and J ends were trimmed by 3 bases and 1 base, with 7 bases remaining between them. This CDR3 is built from 13 residues. The germline gives CDR1 SGHRS, CDR2 YFSETQ. In DNA form, the CDR3 reads TGCGCCAGCAGCTCGACAAGGAACACTGAAGCTTTCTTT. It yields the protein CASSSTRNTEAFF.

The chain combines TRBV28 with TRBJ2-1; possible D gene TRBD2, 7 bases. V lost 7 bases, J lost 8 bases, and 21 bases lay in between. Germline lookup yields CDR1 MDHEN and CDR2 SYDVKM. This CDR3 is 15 amino acids long. CDR3 sequence (DNA): TGTGCCAGCATCCCTGGGGACGGGGGGCCCGATGAGCAGTTCTTC. Protein sequence: CASIPGDGGPDEQFF. Drawing the rest from reference TRBV28 and TRBJ2-1, the complete variable domain is DVKVTQSSRYLVKRTGEKVFLECVQDMDHENMFWYRQDPGLGLRLIYFSYDVKMKEKGDIPEGYSVSREKKERFSLILESASTNQTSMYLCASIPGDGGPDEQFFGPGTRLTVL.